The next 26 T cell receptor beta chains were all read from a single sample in a study of T-cell reconstitution after alpha-beta-depleted transplantation in children. Preparation of the TCRbeta library was carried out with unique molecular identifiers. TCRdb reanalysed the PCR reads using MiXCR and keeps one entry per CDR3 protein. The repertoire consists of approximately 800,000 distinct CDR3 sequences, with roughly 15% occurring once and the leading ten covering just under 5%. Source: PBMCs, mostly from graft donor cells, taken 360 days after TCRalphabeta/CD19-depleted stem cell transplant. The source of these receptors is a male patient between 10 and 17 years old who had a stem cell transplant for acute lymphoblastic leukemia, so the T cells may come from the graft donor.

V and J are TRBV7-6 and TRBJ2-1; 11 nucleotides line up with TRBD2. Germline lookup yields CDR1 SGHVS and CDR2 FNYEAQ. V gave up 8 bases and J gave up 9 bases; unmatched junction bases: 12. This CDR3 spans 15 amino acids. The CDR3 region is CASQNSGRAEVEQFF. The CDR3 DNA reads as TGTGCCAGCCAAAATAGCGGGAGGGCTGAGGTTGAGCAGTTCTTC.

This clonotype was counted ten times or more. The gene calls are TRBV24-1 and TRBJ2-3; D possibly uses TRBD1 or TRBD2 (5 bases each). The V gene's germline CDR1 is KGHDR and CDR2 SFDVKD. The CDR3 spans 14 residues. Trimming cost V 4 bases and J 11 bases, with 18 bases left between them. For the CDR3, the DNA is TGTGCCACCAGTGACCCGGGACCTCCGAGGGGGCAGTATTTT. Its translation is CATSDPGPPRGQYF.

The J gene is TRBJ2-3, the V gene TRBV12-5, with TRBD2 matching over 13 bases. From germline, CDR1 is LGHNT and CDR2 FRNRAP. The length of the CDR3 is 18 residues. The trim removed 7 bases at V and 0 bases at J, leaving 10 bases unmatched. The CDR3 sequence is CASALEGLAGWSTDTQYF. The CDR3 DNA reads as TGTGCTAGTGCCCTGGAGGGACTAGCGGGATGGAGCACAGATACGCAGTATTTT.

This clonotype was detected only a few times. The V call is TRBV12-3 or TRBV12-4, the J call TRBJ2-5; possibly TRBD1 or TRBD2 for D (6 bases each). The length of the CDR3 is 13 residues. Trimming stripped 6 bases from V and 4 bases from J, with 12 bases between. The CDR3 sequence is CASSPRGPETQYF. For the CDR3, the DNA is TGTGCCAGCAGCCCTCGGGGGCCAGAGACCCAGTACTTC.

The J gene is TRBJ2-3, the V gene TRBV4-1; 8 bases are a match to TRBD2. The CDR3 is made up of 16 amino acids. The germline V gene encodes CDR1 MGHRA and CDR2 YSYEKL. With 0 bases clipped from V and 0 bases from J, the junction kept 2 bases outside the gene matches. CDR3 sequence (DNA): TGCGCCAGCAGCCAAGATAGCGGGGACAGCACAGATACGCAGTATTTT. This encodes CASSQDSGDSTDTQYF.

The chain uses TRBV4-1 and TRBJ1-1; 10 bases map to TRBD1. From germline, CDR1 is MGHRA and CDR2 YSYEKL. The CDR3 totals 15 residues. V lost 2 bases and J lost 6; bases outside the gene matches: 6. The CDR3 coding sequence is TGCGCCAGCAGCCAACCGGGACAGGGGAGGGCTGAAGCTTTCTTT. This encodes CASSQPGQGRAEAFF.

This clonotype was counted a few times. The V and J genes are TRBV20-1 and TRBJ1-3, with TRBD1 matching over 11 bases. The CDR3 has 18 amino acids. The germline CDR1 and CDR2 sequences are DFQATT and SNEGSKA (reference sequence). J gave up 3 bases and V 2 bases, and 12 bases lay outside the gene matches. The CDR3 bases are TGCAGTGCTAGAACAATGGTTAGGGACAGGGGGTATGGAAACACCATATATTTT. Its protein product is CSARTMVRDRGYGNTIYF.

There are a few counts of this clonotype. The J gene is TRBJ1-4, the V gene TRBV7-9, with D perhaps TRBD1 (5 bases). The germline gives CDR1 SEHNR, CDR2 FQNEAQ (reference sequence). This CDR3 spans 14 amino acids. V lost 4 bases and J 5 bases, leaving 11 bases between the germline ends. The CDR3 region is CASSYRDGNEKLFF. CDR3 DNA sequence: TGTGCCAGCAGCTACCGGGACGGGAATGAAAAACTGTTTTTT.

This clonotype has just a few counts. The chain employs TRBV18 and TRBJ2-3; D is possibly TRBD2 (5 bases). The CDR3 extends over 15 amino acids. CDR1 and CDR2 from the germline V gene are KGHSH and LQKENI. V was trimmed by 2 bases and J by 5 bases, leaving 14 bases between them. The CDR3 DNA is TGTGCCAGCTCACCAGGAGAGGGCCTGGGAGATACGCAGTATTTT. Amino acid sequence: CASSPGEGLGDTQYF.

CDR3 sequence (DNA): TGTGCCAGCACCCATGGCGGGGACTACAATGAGCAGTTCTTC. Amino acids: CASTHGGDYNEQFF. The chain carries TRBV9 and TRBJ2-1; TRBD2 might be the D (6 bases). The CDR3 sequence is 14 residues long. The germline CDR1 and CDR2 sequences are SGDLS and YYNGEE. V lost 6 bases and J 3 bases, leaving 13 bases between the germline ends.

This clonotype appeared many times. The J gene is TRBJ2-7, the V gene TRBV11-1; 8 positions agree with TRBD1. V was clipped by 1 base and J by 0 bases; unmatched bases: 14. The CDR3 totals 19 residues. Germline CDR1 SGHAT, CDR2 FQDESV (reference sequence). CDR3 in DNA: TGTGCCAGCAGCTTAGAATATCATGGACAGGGACAAAGCTCCTACGAGCAGTACTTC. It is translated as CASSLEYHGQGQSSYEQYF.

This clonotype showed up just a few times. The germline gene is not matched at one end of the junction; a read error may be the cause. The genes are TRBV4-1 and TRBJ1-3; a possible D gene is TRBD1 (5 bases). Per germline, CDR1 MGHRA and CDR2 YSYEKL. This CDR3 region has 14 residues. CDR3 nucleotides: TGCGCCAGCAGCCAAGTTTGGGACCCGCTCGGGTTTAATTTT. As protein: CASSQVWDPLGFNF.

This clonotype was counted between two and nine times. V and J are TRBV25-1 and TRBJ2-7, with 11 positions matching TRBD1. Germline V CDR1 and CDR2: MGHDK, SYGVNS. CDR3 size: 15 residues. V shed 2 bases and J 6 bases; nucleotides not matched to a gene: 6. As DNA, the CDR3 is TGTGCCAGCAGTGAAGTGGGGACAGGGGGTCGCGAGCAGTACTTC. Translating it yields CASSEVGTGGREQYF.

The chain recombines TRBV15 with TRBJ2-1; D ambiguous. The germline CDR1 and CDR2 sequences are LNHNV and YYDKDF (reference sequence). There are 13 residues in the CDR3. Trimming removed 1 base at V and 7 bases at J, with 8 bases between. CDR3 coding DNA: TGTGCCACCAGCAGAGTACCCCGTAATGAGCAGTTCTTC. Translation: CATSRVPRNEQFF.

The chain links TRBV3-1 to TRBJ1-5; D gene ambiguous. The CDR3 totals 13 residues. With 1 base removed from V and 7 bases from J, the gap between germline ends came to 8 bases. Germline CDR1 LGHDT, CDR2 YNNKEL (reference sequence). The CDR3: CASSQGRGQPQHF. The CDR3 DNA is TGTGCCAGCAGCCAAGGAAGAGGGCAGCCCCAGCATTTT.

This clonotype appeared a few times. Here the CDR3 DNA reads TGTGCCAGCAGCTTAGCTACATTAGAGACCCAGTACTTC. It codes for CASSLATLETQYF. The gene calls are TRBV7-2 and TRBJ2-5; D is uncertain. Per the germline V gene, CDR1 is SGHTA and CDR2 is FQGNSA. This CDR3 is built from 13 residues. Deletions cut 0 bases from V and 4 bases from J, with 6 bases between.

This clonotype was found many times. The V gene is TRBV6-5, the J gene TRBJ2-7, with D tentatively TRBD1 (5 bases). The CDR3 consists of 15 residues. Per the germline V gene, CDR1 is MNHEY and CDR2 is SVGAGI. Trimming removed 2 bases at V and 1 base at J, with 12 bases between. This chain's CDR3 is CASSYQGRASYEQYF. CDR3 bases: TGTGCCAGCAGTTACCAGGGCAGGGCTTCCTACGAGCAGTACTTC.

The V and J genes are TRBV3-1 and TRBJ2-2, with 10 bases that match TRBD1. Germline V gives CDR1 LGHDT, CDR2 YNNKEL (reference sequence). The CDR3 is 15 amino acids. V shed 4 bases and J 6 bases; nucleotides not matched to a gene: 5. CDR3 bases: TGTGCCAGCAGCCCTAGACAGGGGGCCGCCGGGGAGCTGTTTTTT. Translation gives CASSPRQGAAGELFF.

This clonotype was seen more than once but under ten times. The chain employs TRBV4-1 and TRBJ2-6; a weak D match, TRBD1 (5 bases). Germline assignment: CDR1 MGHRA and CDR2 YSYEKL. The CDR3 length is 19 residues. Between the trimmed V and J ends, which lost 6 bases and 1 base, there was a span of 22 bases. CDR3 coding DNA: TGCGCCAGCAGGCCCAGAGTGGGGCAGGGCCTGTCTGGGGCCAACGTCCTGACTTTC. Translated, it gives CASRPRVGQGLSGANVLTF.

The chain links TRBV20-1 to TRBJ2-3; weak D call: TRBD1 (5 bases). The CDR3 extends over 10 amino acids. Per germline, CDR1 DFQATT and CDR2 SNEGSKA (reference sequence). V was trimmed by 5 bases and J by 8 bases, leaving 8 bases between them. CDR3 sequence: CSAEQGTQYF. CDR3 DNA: TGCAGTGCTGAGCAGGGTACGCAGTATTTT.

This clonotype was seen a handful of times. This rearrangement joins TRBV5-1 to TRBJ2-5; D is perhaps TRBD1 or TRBD2 (5 bases each). Germline-derived CDR1 and CDR2 are SGHRS and YFSETQ. CDR3 length equals 14 residues. V dropped 0 bases and J dropped 3 bases, with 9 bases sitting between them. CDR3 coding DNA: TGCGCCAGCAGCTTGGTGAGGGGAGAAGAGACCCAGTACTTC. Protein: CASSLVRGEETQYF. The complete variable domain, with remaining parts taken from reference TRBV5-1 and TRBJ2-5, reads KAGVTQTPRYLIKTRGQQVTLSCSPISGHRSVSWYQQTPGQGLQFLFEYFSETQRNKGNFPGRFSGRQFSNSRSEMNVSTLELGDSALYLCASSLVRGEETQYFGPGTRLLVL.

Concerning this clonotype: The junction departs from germline at one end; a sequencing error may be responsible. The chain employs TRBV9 and TRBJ2-2, with D unclear. Germline CDR1 is SGDLS and CDR2 is YYNGEE. This CDR3 has 16 amino acids. The CDR3 protein is CASSVAGQVNAGELFF. The CDR3 DNA follows: TGTGCCAGCAGCGTAGCTGGCCAGGTGAACGCCGGGGAGCTGTTTTTT.

In its sample, this clonotype was seen a few times. The CDR3 sequence is CAVRGRGSYEQYF. The DNA of the CDR3 is TGTGCCGTCAGGGGGCGCGGTTCCTACGAGCAGTACTTC. This rearrangement joins TRBV25-1 to TRBJ2-7; 8 nucleotides agree with TRBD1. The CDR3 is 13 residues long. The V and J ends lost 11 bases and 1 base, in that order; junction bases with no gene match: 7. The V gene's germline CDR1 is MGHDK and CDR2 SYGVNS.

CDR3 DNA sequence: TGTGCCAGCCGACGGGACAGGGGTGAAAAACTGTTTTTT. Protein sequence: CASRRDRGEKLFF. V gene TRBV2 combines with J gene TRBJ1-4; 10 bases are a match to TRBD1. V gave up 8 bases and J gave up 7 bases; unmatched junction bases: 4. Germline V gene lookup returns CDR1 SNHLY and CDR2 FYNNEI. This CDR3 has 13 residues.

This clonotype was seen more than once but under ten times. The genes are TRBV7-2 and TRBJ2-7; TRBD1 might be the D (5 bases). Germline lookup yields CDR1 SGHTA and CDR2 FQGNSA. The V end lost 8 bases, the J end lost 3 bases, and 17 bases lay between the germline ends. CDR3 length: 14 amino acids. CDR3 nucleotide sequence: TGTGCCAGCGTAGGGGAAAAGTGGAGCTACGAGCAGTACTTC. Amino acids: CASVGEKWSYEQYF. The full variable domain, its missing parts supplied by reference TRBV7-2 and TRBJ2-7, is GAGVSQSPSNKVTEKGKDVELRCDPISGHTALYWYRQSLGQGLEFLIYFQGNSAPDKSGLPSDRFSAERTGGSVSTLTIQRTQQEDSAVYLCASVGEKWSYEQYFGPGTRLTVT.

This clonotype occurred many times. V usage is TRBV20-1 and J usage is TRBJ2-1, with unresolved D. Trimming left V 0 bases short and J 6 bases short, with 15 bases between. The CDR3 has 15 residues. The germline gives CDR1 DFQATT, CDR2 SNEGSKA (reference sequence). Here the CDR3 reads CSARDSEDLSNEQFF. CDR3 DNA: TGCAGTGCTAGAGATTCAGAGGATCTTAGCAATGAGCAGTTCTTC.